These T cell receptor beta chains were read from a single sample in a study of CD8+ T cells in alopecia areata. Method: immunoSEQ multiplex PCR; TCRdb's copy keeps in-frame clones and lacks some. The sample has approximately 210,000 clones, approximately 60% seen once. The sample here was CD4+ T cells sorted from blood, taken at week 4, from a patient treated with tofacitinib. These receptors were collected from a human donor with alopecia areata. CDR3s include the opening cysteine and the closing phenylalanine or tryptophan. A D gene is named only where the DNA matches it firmly. The listing skips clone size in some rows; elsewhere it reads once, few, many or a size class.

D: -
J: TRBJ2-3
V: TRBV10-3
size: few
CDR3: CAISELGHTDTQYF
DNA: TGTGCCATCAGTGAACTCGGCCATACAGATACGCAGTATTTT

D: TRBD2
J: TRBJ2-5
V: TRBV5-1
size: few
CDR3: CASSGGGHEETQYF
DNA: TGCGCCAGCAGCGGCGGGGGGCACGAAGAGACCCAGTACTTC

D: -
J: TRBJ1-4
V: TRBV2
size: few
CDR3: CASSEANEKLFF
DNA: TGTGCCAGCAGTGAAGCGAATGAAAAACTGTTTTTT

D: -
J: TRBJ1-6
V: TRBV29-1
size: -
CDR3: CSVVFRAYNSPLHF
DNA: TGCAGCGTTGTGTTCAGGGCGTATAATTCACCCCTCCACTTT

D: TRBD1
J: TRBJ2-3
V: TRBV28
size: -
CDR3: CASSLPSGTGTDTQYF
DNA: TGTGCCAGCAGTCTCCCCTCCGGGACAGGCACAGATACGCAGTATTTT

D: -
J: TRBJ1-4
V: TRBV29-1
size: -
CDR3: CSVGTLGNEKLFF
DNA: TGCAGCGTTGGGACGTTGGGTAATGAAAAACTGTTTTTT

D: -
J: TRBJ2-6
V: TRBV30
size: once
CDR3: CAWNAQGFGANVLTF
DNA: TGTGCCTGGAACGCCCAGGGGTTCGGGGCCAACGTCCTGACTTTC

D: TRBD2
J: TRBJ2-7
V: TRBV29-1
size: -
CDR3: CSVEGLRGEQYF
DNA: TGCAGCGTTGAAGGGCTCCGGGGGGAACAGTACTTC

D: -
J: TRBJ1-1
V: TRBV30
size: -
CDR3: CAWSVPSVGGTEAFF
DNA: TGTGCCTGGAGTGTACCGTCCGTTGGGGGAACTGAAGCTTTCTTT

D: -
J: TRBJ1-1
V: TRBV18
size: -
CDR3: CASSPNTEAFF
DNA: TGTGCCAGCTCACCAAACACTGAAGCTTTCTTT

D: TRBD2
J: TRBJ2-7
V: TRBV5-5
size: -
CDR3: CASNFAGGSYEQYF
DNA: TGTGCCAGCAACTTTGCGGGAGGCTCCTACGAGCAGTACTTC

D: TRBD1
J: TRBJ1-5
V: TRBV6-5
size: -
CDR3: CASNQGDSNQPQHF
DNA: TGTGCCAGCAACCAGGGGGATAGCAATCAGCCCCAGCATTTT

D: TRBD1
J: TRBJ1-4
V: TRBV2
size: -
CDR3: CASRGQEGEKLFF
DNA: TGTGCCAGCAGGGGACAGGAGGGAGAAAAACTGTTTTTT

D: -
J: TRBJ1-2
V: TRBV4-2
size: -
CDR3: CASSQGIGSNYGYTF
DNA: TGTGCCAGCAGCCAAGGGATTGGGTCTAACTATGGCTACACCTTC

D: -
J: TRBJ1-1
V: TRBV5-6
size: few
CDR3: CASSLMGPSAEAFF
DNA: TGTGCCAGCAGCTTGATGGGGCCTTCCGCTGAAGCTTTCTTT

D: TRBD2
J: TRBJ2-4
V: TRBV19
size: -
CDR3: CASSMEPGLAVGAENIQYF
DNA: TGTGCCAGTAGTATGGAACCGGGACTAGCGGTTGGGGCAGAAAACATTCAGTACTTC

D: -
J: TRBJ2-5
V: TRBV25-1
size: -
CDR3: CASRTQEYQETQYF
DNA: TGTGCCAGCAGAACTCAAGAGTACCAAGAGACCCAGTACTTC

D: -
J: TRBJ2-1
V: TRBV4-1
size: few
CDR3: CASSQVTTSHEQFF
DNA: TGCGCCAGCAGCCAGGTGACGACTAGTCATGAGCAGTTCTTC

D: -
J: TRBJ2-7
V: TRBV23-1
size: few
CDR3: CASSPSLNEQYF
DNA: TGCGCCAGCAGTCCTTCGCTGAACGAGCAGTACTTC

D: -
J: TRBJ2-7
V: TRBV30
size: -
CDR3: CAWSGMTGQLYEQYF
DNA: TGTGCCTGGAGTGGAATGACGGGTCAGCTCTACGAGCAGTACTTC

D: -
J: TRBJ2-5
V: TRBV4-2
size: -
CDR3: CASSWGTNQETQYF
DNA: TGTGCCAGCAGCTGGGGGACAAACCAAGAGACCCAGTACTTC

D: -
J: TRBJ2-5
V: TRBV29-1
size: -
CDR3: CSVTAGPFRLETQYF
DNA: TGCAGCGTTACCGCGGGTCCATTCCGGTTAGAGACCCAGTACTTC

D: TRBD1
J: TRBJ2-3
V: TRBV5-1
size: -
CDR3: CASSTSTGGHTDTQYF
DNA: TGCGCCAGCAGCACCTCGACAGGGGGCCACACAGATACGCAGTATTTT

D: -
J: TRBJ2-7
V: TRBV30
size: -
CDR3: CAWSRGLGYEQYF
DNA: TGTGCCTGGAGTAGAGGGTTGGGGTACGAGCAGTACTTC